These T cell receptor beta chains were read from a single sample in a study of blood T cell repertoires in COVID-19. Using immunoSEQ multiplex PCR, the repertoire was profiled, and TCRdb retains in-frame clones only, with some absent. The repertoire holds about 150,000 clones, with 75% to 85% as singletons. The sequenced sample consisted of peripheral blood. Receptors originate from a man aged 55 to 70 with active or convalescent COVID-19. Both conserved end residues are part of each CDR3.

j_call cdr3_length v_call cdr3_aa
TRBJ2-3 17 TRBV27 CASRFTQGKTGTDTQYF
TRBJ1-5 13 TRBV19 CASSPSTALGQHF
TRBJ1-4 14 TRBV3-1/TRBV3-2 CASSQGEWEGRAVF
TRBJ1-1 13 TRBV2 CASSEVPGDEAFF
TRBJ1-1 14 TRBV7-8 CASSATWARPEAFF
TRBJ1-3 12 TRBV30 CACDRPGNTIYF
TRBJ1-5 14 TRBV29-1 CSVRFARGDQPQHF
TRBJ2-3 15 TRBV7-2 CASSLRLASTDTQYF
TRBJ1-6 13 TRBV2 CATSGTANSPLHF
TRBJ2-3 14 TRBV11-2 CASSFGPSGDTQYF
TRBJ2-1 15 TRBV7-9 CASSPPFRTGNEQFF
TRBJ2-7 15 TRBV9 CASSVRGTSSYEQYF
TRBJ2-3 15 TRBV29-1 CSVRDLRGSPDTQYF
TRBJ2-1 16 TRBV11-2 CASSRSGRFPWDEQFF
TRBJ2-1 16 TRBV28 CASTIRGLARNNEQFF
TRBJ2-1 13 TRBV28 CASGTVPFNEQFF
TRBJ2-1 16 TRBV4-2 CASSQEPRGPYNEQFF
TRBJ2-1 15 TRBV7-2 CASSPRTGAGNEQFF
TRBJ1-1 10 TRBV10-3 CANMTGAAFF
TRBJ1-2 13 TRBV7-9 CASSGDRGGGYTF
TRBJ1-6 15 TRBV18 CASSRDSSYNSPLHF
TRBJ2-1 13 TRBV7-9 CASIGTPYNEQFF
TRBJ1-3 17 TRBV10-3 CAISNWGQGVSGNTIYF
TRBJ1-1 14 TRBV18 CASSEAVVNTEAFF
TRBJ1-1 14 TRBV6-5 CASSRRGGNTEAFF